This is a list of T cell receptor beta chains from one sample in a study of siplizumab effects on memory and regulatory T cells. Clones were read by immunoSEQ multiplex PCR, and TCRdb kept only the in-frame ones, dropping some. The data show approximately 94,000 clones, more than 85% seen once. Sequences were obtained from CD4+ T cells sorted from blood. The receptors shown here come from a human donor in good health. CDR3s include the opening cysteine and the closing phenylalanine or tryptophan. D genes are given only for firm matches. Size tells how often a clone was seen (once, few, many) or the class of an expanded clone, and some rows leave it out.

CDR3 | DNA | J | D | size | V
CASSLGTVSYNEQFF | TGCGCCAGCAGCTTGGGTACAGTCTCCTACAATGAGCAGTTCTTC | TRBJ2-1 | - | - | TRBV5-1
CASSISGVYGYTF | TGTGCCAGCAGCATATCAGGGGTCTATGGCTACACCTTC | TRBJ1-2 | - | - | TRBV5-4
CASSGQTDGYTF | TGTGCCAGCAGTGGACAGACGGATGGCTACACCTTC | TRBJ1-2 | - | - | TRBV6-5
CASKRQGYTF | TGTGCCAGTAAGCGACAGGGCTACACCTTC | TRBJ1-2 | - | - | TRBV19
CASSHTDRNTYGYTF | TGTGCCAGCAGCCATACGGACCGTAACACCTATGGCTACACCTTC | TRBJ1-2 | - | - | TRBV5-6
CASLRGGSYNEQFF | TGTGCCAGCCTCAGGGGTGGGTCCTACAATGAGCAGTTCTTC | TRBJ2-1 | - | - | TRBV18
CASSEGGPPDGYTF | TGTGCCAGCAGTGAGGGGGGGCCCCCGGATGGCTACACCTTC | TRBJ1-2 | - | - | TRBV2
CASSLERQGGYTF | TGTGCCAGCAGCTTAGAGCGGCAGGGCGGCTACACCTTC | TRBJ1-2 | - | - | TRBV11-2
CASSSTTGRDGYTF | TGCGCCAGCAGCTCCACGACAGGGAGGGATGGCTACACCTTC | TRBJ1-2 | TRBD1 | - | TRBV5-1
CASSVMGQQETQYF | TGTGCCAGCAGCGTAATGGGACAGCAAGAGACCCAGTACTTC | TRBJ2-5 | TRBD1 | once | TRBV9
CASSALRDEQFF | TGTGCCAGCAGCGCCCTACGGGATGAGCAGTTCTTC | TRBJ2-1 | - | - | TRBV9
CASNPNEQFF | TGTGCCAGCAACCCCAATGAGCAGTTCTTC | TRBJ2-1 | - | once | TRBV2
CASSQERDRGSEAFF | TGTGCCAGCAGCCAAGAAAGGGATAGAGGCTCTGAAGCTTTCTTT | TRBJ1-1 | - | - | TRBV4-2
CASSARSDSGNTIYF | TGTGCCAGCAGCGCCCGATCTGACTCTGGAAACACCATATATTTT | TRBJ1-3 | - | - | TRBV9